This is a list of T cell receptor beta chains from one sample in a study of immune heterogeneity within non-small cell lung tumors. MiXCR, run by TCRdb on the multiplex PCR reads, gives a single entry per CDR3 protein. The sample holds some 14,000 distinct CDR3 sequences, roughly 29% seen once. The sequencing sample was made of lung tumor tissue. These receptors originate from a man between 35 and 55 years old with non-small cell lung cancer. Both conserved end residues are part of each CDR3. Fields, in order: D gene, clone size, J gene, V gene, CDR3 DNA, CDR3 protein. A D gene is named only where the DNA matches it firmly. The listing skips clone size in some rows; elsewhere it reads once, few, many or a size class.

-,many,TRBJ2-7,TRBV18,TGTGCCAGCTCACCACAGAACGGTTACGAGCAGTACTTC,CASSPQNGYEQYF
-,-,TRBJ1-1,TRBV5-1,TGCGCCAGCAGCTCATCAGGGTCCAACACTGAAGCTTTCTTT,CASSSSGSNTEAFF
-,-,TRBJ2-3,TRBV5-4,TGTGCCAGCAGCTTGGGGATGTTTGATGGAGATACGCAGTATTTT,CASSLGMFDGDTQYF
TRBD1,-,TRBJ2-1,TRBV7-9,TGTGCCAGCAGGCCTCCGACAGGGGCCTGGGCCAATGAGCAGTTCTTC,CASRPPTGAWANEQFF
-,medium-sized,TRBJ2-7,TRBV7-8,TGTGCCAGCAGCTTAACAGGACCCTACGAGCAGTACTTC,CASSLTGPYEQYF
-,-,TRBJ1-5,TRBV10-1,TGCGCCAGCAGTGAGTCGTGGAGTGAGGACAATCAGCCCCAGCATTTT,CASSESWSEDNQPQHF
TRBD1,-,TRBJ2-1,TRBV12-5,TGTGCTAGTGGTCTTGGAACTGATTGGGACAGGGAGTACAATGAGCAGTTCTTC,CASGLGTDWDREYNEQFF
-,medium-sized,TRBJ2-7,TRBV20-1,TGCAGTGCGGGCTCCCCCCAGGGTCTCTCCTACGAGCAGTACTTC,CSAGSPQGLSYEQYF
TRBD2,medium-sized,TRBJ2-1,TRBV15,TGTGCCACCAGCAGAGGGCCAGCGGGGGTCTACAATGAGCAGTTCTTC,CATSRGPAGVYNEQFF
-,medium-sized,TRBJ1-1,TRBV20-1,TGCAGTGCTTTACAGACCCCCCTTTTACTGAACACTGAAGCTTTCTTT,CSALQTPLLLNTEAFF
TRBD2,-,TRBJ2-6,TRBV15,TGTGCCACCAGCAGAGATGGGAGGGCTGGGGCCAACGTCCTGACTTTC,CATSRDGRAGANVLTF
TRBD1,medium-sized,TRBJ1-4,TRBV12-3/TRBV12-4,TGTGCCAGCAGATCGACCCCAGGGGGCGGTGTTGAAAAACTGTTTTTT,CASRSTPGGGVEKLFF
TRBD2,medium-sized,TRBJ2-7,TRBV3-1,TGTGCCAGCAGCCGTAGCGGGAGTATCTACGAGCAGTACTTC,CASSRSGSIYEQYF
TRBD1,-,TRBJ1-2,TRBV4-2,TGTGCCAGCAGCCAAGAGGACAGGGCTGGCTATGGCTACACCTTC,CASSQEDRAGYGYTF
TRBD1,few,TRBJ1-1,TRBV5-1,TGCGCCAGCAGCACGGGACAGGAGAACACTGAAGCTTTCTTT,CASSTGQENTEAFF
TRBD2,-,TRBJ2-7,TRBV3-1,TGTGCCAGCAGCCAAGACTCCTATGGTAGCGGGATTAACGAGAAGTACTTC,CASSQDSYGSGINEKYF
TRBD1,medium-sized,TRBJ2-7,TRBV6-6,TGTGCCAGCAGTTACTATCAGGGGGCGGGTGAGCAGTACTTC,CASSYYQGAGEQYF
TRBD2,-,TRBJ2-3,TRBV7-9,TGTGCCAGCAGCTTTAGCGGGAAGGTAGATACGCAGTATTTT,CASSFSGKVDTQYF
-,medium-sized,TRBJ2-5,TRBV2,TGTGCCAGCAGTGAAATGAGGGGTCCAGAGACCCAGTACTTC,CASSEMRGPETQYF
TRBD2,-,TRBJ2-5,TRBV13,TGTGCCAGCAGCTTAATAGCGGGAGAGACCCAGTACTTC,CASSLIAGETQYF
-,-,TRBJ2-3,TRBV29-1,TGCAGCGTTGATTTGCCTACACACAGAGATACGCAGTATTTT,CSVDLPTHRDTQYF
TRBD1,many,TRBJ1-6,TRBV6-1,TGTGCCAGCAGTTTGGGACAGGGGTATCGTTCACCCCTCCACTTT,CASSLGQGYRSPLHF
-,-,TRBJ2-1,TRBV20-1,TGCAGTGCCCGGAGGGGAAGCTCCTACAATGAGCAGTTCTTC,CSARRGSSYNEQFF
TRBD1,many,TRBJ1-5,TRBV12-3/TRBV12-4,TGTGCCAGCAGTTTGGGACAGCTCAATCAGCCCCAGCATTTT,CASSLGQLNQPQHF
-,few,TRBJ2-2,TRBV5-1,TGCGCCAGCAGCTTAAGCGGGTCGAACACCGGGAAGCTGTTTTTT,CASSLSGSNTGKLFF
TRBD2,-,TRBJ2-1,TRBV14,TGTGCCAGCAGGGGGCTCGGCGGGAGTAGTAATGAGCAGTTCTTC,CASRGLGGSSNEQFF
-,few,TRBJ1-4,TRBV20-1,TGCAGTTTAAAGATGGGGACCGCCAAGAATGAAAAACTGTTTTTT,CSLKMGTAKNEKLFF
-,few,TRBJ2-3,TRBV4-1,TGCGCCAGCAGCCAAGAGCGGGGAGGATACACAGATACGCAGTATTTT,CASSQERGGYTDTQYF
-,medium-sized,TRBJ1-6,TRBV10-2,TGCGCCAGCAGTGTCAGGGGTAGGGGTAATTCACCCCTCCACTTT,CASSVRGRGNSPLHF
-,medium-sized,TRBJ1-3,TRBV18,TGTGCCAGCTCACCCGGGGACAATAGAAACACCATATATTTT,CASSPGDNRNTIYF